This T cell receptor beta chain derives from a study of Graves' ophthalmopathy and Graves' hyperthyroidism. Study results and limitations: Blood repertoires reportedly contained most expanded thyroid clonotypes above 0.001 frequency.

The diagnostic workup employed clinical symptoms, serum thyroxine, TRAb, thyroid ultrasound and orbital computed tomography. A remark on this clonotype: Its target is not known.

The TCR beta CDR3 regions underwent amplification from RNA transcripts. RT-PCR was first run with HTBI primers, then multiplex PCR in a second round. TCRdb ran MiXCR on the multiplex PCR reads and lists one entry per CDR3 protein. The sample records tens of thousands of distinct CDR3 sequences, about 44% being singletons. The germline V gene has CDR1 SGHRS and CDR2 YFSETQ. V shed 2 bases and J 7 bases; nucleotides not matched to a gene: 2. The CDR3 is made up of 14 amino acids. What was sequenced was peripheral blood. This chain uses TRBV5-1 with TRBJ1-6; 8 nucleotides agree with TRBD1. The sequence was obtained from an adult woman with stable Graves' hyperthyroidism. The CDR3 region has the DNA TGCGCCAGCAGCTTACAGGGGGAGAATTCACCCCTCCACTTT. Translation: CASSLQGENSPLHF. Combining the CDR3 with reference TRBV5-1 and TRBJ1-6 gives the whole variable domain KAGVTQTPRYLIKTRGQQVTLSCSPISGHRSVSWYQQTPGQGLQFLFEYFSETQRNKGNFPGRFSGRQFSNSRSEMNVSTLELGDSALYLCASSLQGENSPLHFGNGTRLTVT.